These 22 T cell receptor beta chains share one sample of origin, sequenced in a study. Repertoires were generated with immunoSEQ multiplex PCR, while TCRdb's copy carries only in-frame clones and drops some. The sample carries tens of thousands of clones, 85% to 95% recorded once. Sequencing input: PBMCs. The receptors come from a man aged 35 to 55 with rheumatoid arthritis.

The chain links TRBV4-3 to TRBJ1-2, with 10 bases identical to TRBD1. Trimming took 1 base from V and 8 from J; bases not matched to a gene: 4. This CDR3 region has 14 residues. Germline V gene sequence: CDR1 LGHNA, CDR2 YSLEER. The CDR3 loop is CASSQGQGALGYTF. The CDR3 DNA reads TGCGCCAGCAGCCAAGGACAGGGGGCTCTGGGCTACACCTTC.

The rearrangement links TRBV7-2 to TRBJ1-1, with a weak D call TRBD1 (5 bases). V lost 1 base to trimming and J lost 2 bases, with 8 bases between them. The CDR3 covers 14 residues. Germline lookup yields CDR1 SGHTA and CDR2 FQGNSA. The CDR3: CASSLDGGNTEAFF. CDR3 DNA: TGTGCCAGCAGCTTAGACGGGGGAAACACTGAAGCTTTCTTT.

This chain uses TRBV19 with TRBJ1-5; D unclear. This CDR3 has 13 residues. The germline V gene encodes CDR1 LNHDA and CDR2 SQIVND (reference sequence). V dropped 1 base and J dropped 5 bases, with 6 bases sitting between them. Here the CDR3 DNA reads TGTGCCAGTAGTATAGGCGGGGATCAGCCCCAGCATTTT. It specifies CASSIGGDQPQHF.

This CDR3 reads CATRRYTGELFF. The DNA of the CDR3 is TGCGCCACCAGGCGGTACACCGGGGAGCTGTTTTTT. The V and J genes are TRBV5-1 and TRBJ2-2; D is undetermined. The CDR3 sequence is 12 residues long. V was cut by 9 bases and J by 3 bases, with 9 bases left in between. Germline V lookup: CDR1 SGHRS, CDR2 YFSETQ.

CDR3 nucleotides: TGTGCCAGCAACACCCCGGGGAATCAGCCCCAGCATTTT. Amino acid sequence: CASNTPGNQPQHF. The chain couples TRBV7-2 to TRBJ1-5; unclear D gene. CDR1 and CDR2 (germline): SGHTA, FQGNSA. This CDR3 region has 13 residues. Trimming pared 7 bases from V and 4 bases from J, leaving 11 bases between. Complete variable domain (other parts from reference TRBV7-2 and TRBJ1-5): GAGVSQSPSNKVTEKGKDVELRCDPISGHTALYWYRQSLGQGLEFLIYFQGNSAPDKSGLPSDRFSAERTGGSVSTLTIQRTQQEDSAVYLCASNTPGNQPQHFGDGTRLSIL.

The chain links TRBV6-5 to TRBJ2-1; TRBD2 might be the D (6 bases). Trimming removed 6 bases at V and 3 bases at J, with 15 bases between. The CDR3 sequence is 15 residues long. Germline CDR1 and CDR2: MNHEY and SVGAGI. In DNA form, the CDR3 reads TGTGCCAGCAGGGGAGGTGGGATGGTCTACAATGAGCAGTTCTTC. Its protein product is CASRGGGMVYNEQFF.

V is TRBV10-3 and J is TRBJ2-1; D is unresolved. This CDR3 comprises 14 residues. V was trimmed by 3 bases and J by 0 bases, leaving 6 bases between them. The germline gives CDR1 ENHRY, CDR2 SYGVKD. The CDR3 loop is CAISDPGSYNEQFF. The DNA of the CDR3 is TGTGCCATCAGTGACCCAGGCTCCTACAATGAGCAGTTCTTC.

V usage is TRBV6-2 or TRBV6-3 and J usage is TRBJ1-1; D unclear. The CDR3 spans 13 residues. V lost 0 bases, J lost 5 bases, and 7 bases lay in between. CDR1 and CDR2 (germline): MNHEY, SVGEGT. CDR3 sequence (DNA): TGTGCCAGCAGTTACTCGATAGGGACTGAAGCTTTCTTT. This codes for CASSYSIGTEAFF.

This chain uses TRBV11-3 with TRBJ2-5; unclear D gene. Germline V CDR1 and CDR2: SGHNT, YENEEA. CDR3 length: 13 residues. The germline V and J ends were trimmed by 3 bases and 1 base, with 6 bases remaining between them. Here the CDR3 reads CASSFEGQETQYF. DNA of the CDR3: TGTGCCAGCAGCTTCGAAGGCCAAGAGACCCAGTACTTC.

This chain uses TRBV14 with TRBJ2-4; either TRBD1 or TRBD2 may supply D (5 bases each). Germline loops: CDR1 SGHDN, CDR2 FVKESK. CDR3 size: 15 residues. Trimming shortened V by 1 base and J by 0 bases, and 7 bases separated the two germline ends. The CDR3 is CASSQVGVAKNIQYF. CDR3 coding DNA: TGTGCCAGCAGCCAAGTGGGGGTAGCCAAAAACATTCAGTACTTC.

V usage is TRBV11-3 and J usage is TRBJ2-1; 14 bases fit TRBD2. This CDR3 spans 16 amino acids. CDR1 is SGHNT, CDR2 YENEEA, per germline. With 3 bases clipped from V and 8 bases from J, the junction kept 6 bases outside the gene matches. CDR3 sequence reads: CASSFEGTSGSYEQFF. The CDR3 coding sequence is TGTGCCAGCAGCTTCGAGGGGACTAGCGGGAGCTATGAGCAGTTCTTC.

The CDR3 loop is CASSPGQNYEQYF. DNA of the CDR3: TGTGCCAGCAGTCCGGGACAAAACTACGAGCAGTACTTC. This sequence joins TRBV19 and TRBJ2-7, with D possibly being TRBD1 (6 bases). Germline-derived CDR1 and CDR2 are LNHDA and SQIVND (reference sequence). V lost 9 bases to trimming and J lost 3 bases, with 15 bases between them. CDR3 length: 13 amino acids.

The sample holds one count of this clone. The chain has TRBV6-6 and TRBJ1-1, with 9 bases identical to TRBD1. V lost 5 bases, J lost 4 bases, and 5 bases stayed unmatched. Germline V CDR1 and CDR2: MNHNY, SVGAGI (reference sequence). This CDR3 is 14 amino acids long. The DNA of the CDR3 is TGTGCCAGCAGTGCACCGGGACAGGGCACTGAAGCTTTCTTT. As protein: CASSAPGQGTEAFF.

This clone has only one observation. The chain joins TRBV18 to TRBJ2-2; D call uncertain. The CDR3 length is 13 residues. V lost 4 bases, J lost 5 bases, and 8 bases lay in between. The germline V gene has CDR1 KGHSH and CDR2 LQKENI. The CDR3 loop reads CASSRSLTGELFF. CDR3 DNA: TGTGCCAGCTCACGGTCGTTGACCGGGGAGCTGTTTTTT.

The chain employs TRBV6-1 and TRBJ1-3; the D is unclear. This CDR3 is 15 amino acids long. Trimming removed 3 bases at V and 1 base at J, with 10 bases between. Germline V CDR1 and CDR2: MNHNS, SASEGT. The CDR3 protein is CASSESSFSGNTIYF. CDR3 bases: TGTGCCAGCAGTGAGTCCAGTTTTTCTGGAAACACCATATATTTT.

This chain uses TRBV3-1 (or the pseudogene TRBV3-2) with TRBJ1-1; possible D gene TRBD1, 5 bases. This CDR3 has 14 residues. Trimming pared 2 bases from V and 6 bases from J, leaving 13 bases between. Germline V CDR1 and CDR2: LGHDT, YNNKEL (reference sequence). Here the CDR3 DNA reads TGTGCCAGCAGCCAAACAGGAGGAAGCCCTGAAGCTTTCTTT. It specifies CASSQTGGSPEAFF.

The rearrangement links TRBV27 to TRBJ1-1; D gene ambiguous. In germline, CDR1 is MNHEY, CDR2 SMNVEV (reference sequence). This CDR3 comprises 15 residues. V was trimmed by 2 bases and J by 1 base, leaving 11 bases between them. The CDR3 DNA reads TGTGCCAGCAGTTTAGATCCGGGAGGGAACACTGAAGCTTTCTTT. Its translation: CASSLDPGGNTEAFF.

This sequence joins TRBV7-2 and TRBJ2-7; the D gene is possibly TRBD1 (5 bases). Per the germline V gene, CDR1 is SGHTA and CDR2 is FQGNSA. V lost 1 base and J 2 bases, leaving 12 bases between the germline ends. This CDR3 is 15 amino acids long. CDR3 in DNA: TGTGCCAGCAGCTTAGACCCAGGGCCGGCCTACGAGCAGTACTTC. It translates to CASSLDPGPAYEQYF.

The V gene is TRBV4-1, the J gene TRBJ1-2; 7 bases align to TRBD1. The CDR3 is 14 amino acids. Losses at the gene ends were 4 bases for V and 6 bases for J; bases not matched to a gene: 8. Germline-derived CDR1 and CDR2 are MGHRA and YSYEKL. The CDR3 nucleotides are TGCGCCAGCAGCCCTCCGGGACAGTCAGATGGCTACACCTTC. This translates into CASSPPGQSDGYTF.

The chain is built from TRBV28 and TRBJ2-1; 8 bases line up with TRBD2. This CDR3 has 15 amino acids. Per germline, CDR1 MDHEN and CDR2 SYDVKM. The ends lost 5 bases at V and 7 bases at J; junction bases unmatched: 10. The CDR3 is CASSRRAGGLNEQFF. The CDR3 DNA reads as TGTGCCAGCAGTCGACGGGCGGGAGGTTTGAATGAGCAGTTCTTC.

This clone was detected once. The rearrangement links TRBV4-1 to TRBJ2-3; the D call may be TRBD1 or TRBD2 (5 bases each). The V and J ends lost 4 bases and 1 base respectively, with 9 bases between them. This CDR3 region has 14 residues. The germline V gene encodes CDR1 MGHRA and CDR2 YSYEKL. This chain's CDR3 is CASSPPGRTDTQYF. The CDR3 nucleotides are TGCGCCAGCAGCCCACCGGGGCGCACAGATACGCAGTATTTT.

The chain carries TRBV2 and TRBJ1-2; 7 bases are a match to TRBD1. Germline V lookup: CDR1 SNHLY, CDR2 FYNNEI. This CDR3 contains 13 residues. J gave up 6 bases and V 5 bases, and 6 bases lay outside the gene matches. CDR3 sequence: CASSPDRANGYTF. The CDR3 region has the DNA TGTGCCAGCAGTCCAGACAGGGCTAATGGCTACACCTTC.